This record concerns one T cell receptor beta chain sequence. The antigen remains unidentified. Other nucleotide sequences in the sample specify the same CDR3. This table comes from immunoSEQ multiplex PCR, and its TCRdb copy is limited to in-frame clones, with some not included. The sample yields some 320,000 clones, roughly 84% seen once. Germline CDR1 and CDR2: SGHAT and FQNNGV. With V trimmed by 0 bases and J by 7 bases, 2 bases remained unmatched. This CDR3 is built from 15 residues. The data were obtained in a study of shared clonotypes between healthy human individuals. Notes on the study in general: Memory subsets generally showed smaller estimated richness than naive subsets did. Generation probability values for non-shared clonotypes were lower than those for clonotypes shared by all four donors. Investigators expected sequencing depth to affect clonotype sharing among donors.

This clonotype was sampled from a man between 18 and 29 years old in good health. The chain combines TRBV11-2 with TRBJ2-1; 11 positions match TRBD1. Source material: memory CD8+ T cells sorted from blood. As for subset: CD45RO+ cells pooled with CCR7-negative TemRA cells. DNA for the CDR3: TGTGCCAGCAGCTTAGAGGGACAGGGGGTGAATGAGCAGTTCTTC. It translates to CASSLEGQGVNEQFF. Complete variable domain (other parts from reference TRBV11-2 and TRBJ2-1): EAGVAQSPRYKIIEKRQSVAFWCNPISGHATLYWYQQILGQGPKLLIQFQNNGVVDDSQLPKDRFSAERLKGVDSTLKIQPAKLEDSAVYLCASSLEGQGVNEQFFGPGTRLTVL.